The 18 T cell receptor beta chains presented below share a single source sample, sequenced in a study of cytomegalovirus exposure and HLA in healthy donors. PCR amplification relied on 60 Vbeta primers (plus 13 Jbeta primers). Sequenced by immunoSEQ multiplex PCR; TCRdb stores in-frame clones only, minus some. The sample includes around 150,000 clones, about 75% of them seen just once. The specimen was PBMCs. Every receptor here comes from a middle-aged woman in good health and CMV-seropositive.

The table lists this clone with a few counts. This sequence joins TRBV10-3 and TRBJ2-1, with 8 bases aligning to TRBD2. V was clipped by 0 bases and J by 8 bases; unmatched bases: 6. Germline lookup yields CDR1 ENHRY and CDR2 SYGVKD. This CDR3 contains 15 residues. Here the CDR3 DNA reads TGTGCCATCAGTGAGTCGGGACTAGGCGCGGATGAGCAGTTCTTC. The encoded protein is CAISESGLGADEQFF.

For the CDR3, the DNA is TGCAGCGGGGGTCAAAGACAGGGCTCCTCGAGCACTGAAGCTTTCTTT. This gives the protein CSGGQRQGSSSTEAFF. The genes are TRBV29-1 and TRBJ1-1, with 7 nucleotides matching TRBD1. The J segment lost 4 bases and the V segment lost 7 bases, leaving 18 bases of the junction unmatched. This CDR3 contains 16 residues. In germline, CDR1 is SQVTM, CDR2 ANQGSEA. Full variable domain (remainder filled in from reference TRBV29-1 and TRBJ1-1): SAVISQKPSRDICQRGTSLTIQCQVDSQVTMMFWYRQQPGQSLTLIATANQGSEATYESGFVIDKFPISRPNLTFSTLTVSNMSPEDSSIYLCSGGQRQGSSSTEAFFGQGTRLTVV.

This rearrangement joins TRBV7-8 to TRBJ2-1, with 10 bases fitting TRBD2. This CDR3 region has 15 residues. CDR1 SGHVS and CDR2 FQNEAQ come from the germline V gene. V shed 2 bases and J 7 bases; nucleotides not matched to a gene: 5. The CDR3 coding sequence is TGTGCCAGCAGCTTAAGCAGCGGGAGGGAGAATGAGCAGTTCTTC. It translates to CASSLSSGRENEQFF.

A few counts support this clone. The rearrangement joins TRBV27 to TRBJ2-5; a possible D gene is TRBD2 (6 bases). With 10 bases removed from V and 4 bases from J, the gap between germline ends came to 25 bases. Looked up from germline, CDR1 is MNHEY and CDR2 is SMNVEV (reference sequence). The CDR3 runs 16 residues. The DNA of the CDR3 is TGTGCCACCCGGGTTGGGGGGAGTATGAGGGTAGAGACCCAGTACTTC. As protein: CATRVGGSMRVETQYF.

The chain couples TRBV4-1 to TRBJ1-2; no definite D call. Trimming left V 4 bases short and J 7 bases short, with 19 bases between. The CDR3 loop spans 15 amino acids. CDR1 MGHRA and CDR2 YSYEKL come from the germline V gene. CDR3: CASSPLRESLVGYTF. CDR3 nucleotide sequence: TGCGCCAGCAGCCCCCTGAGGGAAAGTTTAGTTGGCTACACCTTC.

The chain links TRBV9 to TRBJ2-1, with 10 bases lining up with TRBD2. The CDR3 extends over 16 amino acids. Germline CDR1 reads SGDLS; CDR2 reads YYNGEE. V was pared by 10 bases and J by 2 bases, with 12 bases of the junction left unmatched. CDR3 sequence (DNA): TGTGCCCGCCTAGGGCGAAGCGGGAGGGCCTACAATGAGCAGTTCTTC. This gives the protein CARLGRSGRAYNEQFF.

The chain links TRBV6-6 to TRBJ2-5, with D maybe TRBD2 (6 bases). The CDR3 is 13 amino acids. Germline CDR1 reads MNHNY; CDR2 reads SVGAGI (reference sequence). V lost 11 bases and J 11 bases, leaving 24 bases between the germline ends. DNA of the CDR3: TGTGCCGCCCGGGGGAACAAGGACTATGAGCAGTACTTC. Its translation is CAARGNKDYEQYF.

The chain uses TRBV5-1 and TRBJ2-7; TRBD1 matches 7 bases. Germline V gives CDR1 SGHRS, CDR2 YFSETQ. V shed 3 bases, J shed 3 bases, and the junction held 3 bases outside the gene matches. The CDR3 covers 13 residues. Here the CDR3 reads CASSWDSYYEQYF. CDR3 DNA: TGCGCCAGCAGCTGGGACAGCTACTACGAGCAGTACTTC.

V usage is TRBV19 and J usage is TRBJ1-1; D might be TRBD1 (6 bases). This CDR3 comprises 13 residues. The V gene's germline CDR1 is LNHDA and CDR2 SQIVND (reference sequence). The ends were cut back, 5 bases at V and 8 bases at J, with 15 bases in the middle. The CDR3 DNA follows: TGTGCCAGTAGTTTCAACAGGGATCGGGAAGCTTTCTTT. This sequence encodes CASSFNRDREAFF. Combining the CDR3 with reference TRBV19 and TRBJ1-1 gives the whole variable domain DGGITQSPKYLFRKEGQNVTLSCEQNLNHDAMYWYRQDPGQGLRLIYYSQIVNDFQKGDIAEGYSVSREKKESFPLTVTSAQKNPTAFYLCASSFNRDREAFFGQGTRLTVV.

J is TRBJ2-4 and V is TRBV7-2; 7 bases align to TRBD2. The CDR3 sequence is 17 residues long. The ends lost 1 base at V and 0 bases at J; junction bases unmatched: 6. Germline CDR1 and CDR2: SGHTA and FQGNSA. The CDR3 loop reads CASSLVGGSLAKNIQYF. CDR3 nucleotides: TGTGCCAGCAGCTTAGTTGGCGGGAGCCTAGCCAAAAACATTCAGTACTTC.

The chain combines TRBV30 with TRBJ2-1; TRBD2 aligns across 13 bases. CDR3 length equals 16 residues. From germline, CDR1 is GTSNPN and CDR2 SVGIG (reference sequence). V gave up 2 bases and J gave up 9 bases; unmatched junction bases: 10. For the CDR3, the DNA is TGTGCCTGGAGTTTAGGACTAGCGGGAGTGCGGGGTGAGCAGTTCTTC. The encoded protein is CAWSLGLAGVRGEQFF.

J is TRBJ2-7 and V is TRBV19, with 8 bases identical to TRBD2. Germline assignment: CDR1 LNHDA and CDR2 SQIVND (reference sequence). The V gene end was trimmed by 4 bases and the J gene end by 2 bases; junction bases not matched to a gene: 7. The CDR3 loop spans 15 amino acids. CDR3 in amino acids: CASSTGTSVTYEQYF. Here the CDR3 DNA reads TGTGCCAGTAGTACCGGGACTAGTGTTACCTACGAGCAGTACTTC.

This sequence joins TRBV19 and TRBJ2-3; D is ambiguous. CDR1 is LNHDA and CDR2 is SQIVND in the germline V gene (reference sequence). The V and J ends lost 7 bases and 4 bases respectively, with 12 bases between them. This CDR3 region has 13 residues. The CDR3 nucleotides read TGTGCCAGTACCCCCGAGGATTCAGATACGCAGTATTTT. Translated: CASTPEDSDTQYF.

This clone has just one count. The J gene is TRBJ1-2, the V gene TRBV28, with no clear D. Germline loops: CDR1 MDHEN, CDR2 SYDVKM. The CDR3 consists of 12 residues. V was shortened by 8 bases and J by 3 bases, with 10 bases between the two germline ends. The CDR3 region has the DNA TGTGCCAGCGGGCGGGCTCACTATGGCTACACCTTC. Translating gives CASGRAHYGYTF.

The chain carries TRBV7-2 and TRBJ2-7; no clear D. Between the trimmed V and J ends, which lost 6 bases and 0 bases, there was a span of 12 bases. Germline values: CDR1 SGHTA, CDR2 FQGNSA. This CDR3 is 14 amino acids long. DNA of the CDR3: TGTGCCAGCAGAGGAGCGTTTGGCTCCTACGAGCAGTACTTC. Its protein is CASRGAFGSYEQYF.

The chain couples TRBV6-5 to TRBJ2-1; 13 nucleotides match TRBD2. This CDR3 spans 15 amino acids. Germline V lookup: CDR1 MNHEY, CDR2 SVGAGI. Trimming at V came to 6 bases and at J to 9 bases, leaving 8 bases not matched to a gene. The CDR3 spells CASSLGTSGMAEQFF. The CDR3 nucleotides read TGTGCCAGCAGCCTAGGGACTAGCGGGATGGCTGAGCAGTTCTTC.

Regarding this clone: This sample includes further DNA sequences coding for the same CDR3. V is TRBV4-2 and J is TRBJ1-1; 9 bases map to TRBD1. This CDR3 contains 14 residues. V shed 4 bases, J shed 5 bases, and the junction held 5 bases outside the gene matches. Per the germline V gene, CDR1 is LGHNA and CDR2 is YNFKEQ. CDR3 DNA: TGTGCCAGCAGCCCGGGACAGGGTTGGACTGAAGCTTTCTTT. Protein sequence: CASSPGQGWTEAFF.

V usage is TRBV2 and J usage is TRBJ2-3; 9 bases map to TRBD2. J lost 2 bases, V lost 4 bases, and 4 bases had no gene match. The CDR3 has 15 amino acids. CDR1 is SNHLY, CDR2 FYNNEI, per germline. The CDR3 reads CASSGRLAVTDTQYF. The CDR3 region has the DNA TGTGCCAGCAGTGGCCGACTAGCGGTCACAGATACGCAGTATTTT.